This entry features one TCR beta chain sequence. Antigen unknown. The sample belongs to a study of T cell responses to AZD1222 COVID-19 vaccine. Study results and limitations: Donors were mostly white British, more females; clonal diversity possibly underestimated. As reported, nearly half of all spike-specific TCRs target variant regions that are unmutated.

Measured with immunoSEQ multiplex PCR; TCRdb has only the in-frame clones, and not every one. The data show about 110,000 clones, around 87% seen once. Deletions cut 4 bases from V and 2 bases from J, with 24 bases between. This CDR3 region has 19 residues. Germline V gene data show CDR1 as LGHNA and CDR2 as YSLEER. This sequence joins TRBV4-3 and TRBJ1-3; D is uncertain. This TCR came from an adult who received the AZD1222 COVID-19 vaccine. The sample was peripheral blood, taken 28 days after the second AZD1222 dose. The CDR3 reads CASSLQATDLFGAGNTIYF. The CDR3 bases are TGCGCCAGCAGCCTCCAAGCCACAGATCTCTTTGGGGCTGGAAACACCATATATTTT.